Following are 3 T cell receptor beta chains from one sample sequenced in a study of blood T cell repertoires in COVID-19. Here immunoSEQ multiplex PCR was the method, and the copy in TCRdb shows in-frame clones only, minus some. The sample consists of about 310,000 clones, roughly 84% of them appearing once. Source material: peripheral blood. These receptors all come from a man in his fifties with active or convalescent COVID-19.

This clone was detected only once. This sequence joins TRBV11-2 and TRBJ1-1; D is unresolved. Trimming cost V 6 bases and J 5 bases, with 13 bases left between them. Germline lookup yields CDR1 SGHAT and CDR2 FQNNGV. CDR3 size: 13 residues. This CDR3 is CASRFSGSTEAFF. The CDR3 DNA sequence: TGTGCCAGCAGGTTCTCGGGGAGTACTGAAGCTTTCTTT. Supplemented by reference TRBV11-2 and TRBJ1-1, the full variable domain reads EAGVAQSPRYKIIEKRQSVAFWCNPISGHATLYWYQQILGQGPKLLIQFQNNGVVDDSQLPKDRFSAERLKGVDSTLKIQPAKLEDSAVYLCASRFSGSTEAFFGQGTRLTVV.

V is TRBV5-6 and J is TRBJ2-1; TRBD1 matches 8 bases. Per the germline V gene, CDR1 is SGHDT and CDR2 is YYEEEE. This CDR3 region has 15 residues. The V and J ends lost 0 bases and 5 bases, in that order; junction bases with no gene match: 4. The CDR3 nucleotides read TGTGCCAGCAGCTTGGTGGGACAGGTACACAATGAGCAGTTCTTC. This encodes CASSLVGQVHNEQFF.

The V call is TRBV4-1, the J call TRBJ1-2; D is undetermined. The CDR3 contains 15 residues. Germline V gene sequence: CDR1 MGHRA, CDR2 YSYEKL. The germline V and J ends were trimmed by 1 base and 5 bases, with 14 bases remaining between them. The CDR3 is CASSQVGRNGYGYTF. The DNA for the CDR3 is TGCGCCAGCAGCCAAGTAGGGAGGAATGGTTATGGCTACACCTTC.